This TCR beta chain was retrieved from a study of T cell responses to AZD1222 COVID-19 vaccine. Whole-study findings and limits: The donors showed a predominance of white British ancestry and of females, with possible underestimation of clonal diversity.

TCRdb's table, derived via immunoSEQ multiplex PCR, lists solely in-frame clones and lacks some. The sample yields 120,000 to 150,000 clones, 91% seen once. Note on this clone: The antigen is undetermined.

The CDR3 runs 12 residues. V lost 5 bases and J lost 8; bases outside the gene matches: 3. The V gene's germline CDR1 is MNHEY and CDR2 SVGAGI. Second-dose schedules of about 4 or about 12 weeks were combined. This receptor was obtained from an adult who received the AZD1222 COVID-19 vaccine. Specimen: peripheral blood, collected 28 days after the second AZD1222 dose. This sequence joins TRBV6-5 and TRBJ2-1, with 7 bases matching TRBD1. Written as DNA, the CDR3 is TGTGCCAGCAGTACAGGGACAGATGAGCAGTTCTTC. Amino acids: CASSTGTDEQFF.